The rows below give T cell receptor beta chains drawn from one sample of a study of T cell repertoires in cytomegalovirus infection. Using its own MiXCR run on the reads, TCRdb lists one record per CDR3 protein. The table shows hundreds of thousands of distinct CDR3 sequences, with 17% occurring only once. The sequencing sample was made of PBMCs. These receptors all stem from a human donor in good health (CMV status not recorded). Some clones in this sample may be carry-over from other donors' samples. CDR3s include the opening cysteine and the closing phenylalanine or tryptophan. The order of the fields is clone size, V gene, J gene, CDR3 protein. Not all rows give a size; the values are once, few, many and, for expanded clones, a class.

many	TRBV12-3/TRBV12-4	TRBJ2-1	CASSLNRDGDEQFF
NA	TRBV5-1	TRBJ2-2	CASTSGLATGELFF
NA	TRBV18	TRBJ2-1	CASSPEGTSYNEQFF
NA	TRBV4-2	TRBJ2-5	CASSQEGRPPETQYF
few	TRBV20-1	TRBJ1-1	CSARDGTDVMNTEAFF
few	TRBV29-1	TRBJ2-1	CSVVRGEMGFF
NA	TRBV20-1	TRBJ1-2	CSARQPGQGGIGYGYTF
NA	TRBV6-2/TRBV6-3	TRBJ2-7	CASSYQDREGHEQYF
many	TRBV19	TRBJ2-1	CASIKAGQGYNEQFF
few	TRBV29-1	TRBJ1-2	CSVEDWVGAGRMLIRYTF
few	TRBV4-1	TRBJ2-1	CASSQEPIGSYNEQFF
many	TRBV2	TRBJ2-6	CASSGATYASSGANVLTF
many	TRBV7-2	TRBJ1-6	CASSSAVRVSPLHF
few	TRBV12-3/TRBV12-4	TRBJ2-1	CASSFGTLGRQFF
many	TRBV12-3/TRBV12-4	TRBJ1-1	CASTLLLMNTEAFF
few	TRBV2	TRBJ2-3	CASSDLVDTQYF
many	TRBV7-2	TRBJ2-3	CASSLTQATDTQYF
few	TRBV27	TRBJ1-4	CASSPGRKGGKLFF
few	TRBV6-4	TRBJ2-3	CASSESGSSTDTQYF
few	TRBV19	TRBJ1-2	CASSRSYGYTF
NA	TRBV4-2	TRBJ1-1	CASSQTLRPWGTEAFF
NA	TRBV7-2	TRBJ2-5	CASSLGGSWETQYF
NA	TRBV28	TRBJ1-2	CASSHGSGGNYGYTF
many	TRBV2	TRBJ2-1	CASRKLAGVHNEQFF